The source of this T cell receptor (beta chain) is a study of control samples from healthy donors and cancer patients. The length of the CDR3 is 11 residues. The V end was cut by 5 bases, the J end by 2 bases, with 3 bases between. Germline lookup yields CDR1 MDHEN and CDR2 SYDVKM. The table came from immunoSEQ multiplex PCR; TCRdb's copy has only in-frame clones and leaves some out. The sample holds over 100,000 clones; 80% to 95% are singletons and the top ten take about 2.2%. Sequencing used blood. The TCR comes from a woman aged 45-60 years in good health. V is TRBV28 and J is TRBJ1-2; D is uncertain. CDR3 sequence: CASSPNYGYTF. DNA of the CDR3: TGTGCCAGCAGTCCGAACTATGGCTACACCTTC.